This TCR beta chain was documented in a study of cytomegalovirus exposure and HLA in healthy donors. As for the study in general: Tens of millions of unique TCRs from HLA-typed donors were held in an early release of data.

For this clone: Its antigen is unidentified. A junction boundary mismatches the germline segment, possibly from a read error.

The study ran its PCR with 60 Vbeta and 13 Jbeta primers. This table comes from immunoSEQ multiplex PCR, and its TCRdb copy is limited to in-frame clones, with some not included. The data show approximately 100,000 clones, with approximately 80% seen just once and roughly 1.2% held by the top ten. Germline CDR1 and CDR2: SSHAT and FNYEAQ (reference sequence). The CDR3 spans 15 residues. Study-wide points: Accurate HLA-A and HLA-B prediction from TCR beta sequences was reported for most subjects. In a later analysis, productive TCRs from donors in an Asian-associated ancestry cluster reportedly carried fewer N-insertions than the cohort mean. It was in a later analysis that TCR association rates were seen to vary by HLA locus, highest for DRB1 and lowest for HLA-C.

Sequencing used PBMCs. The chain joins TRBV7-7 to TRBJ2-7; 11 bases agree with TRBD2. The clonotype comes from a woman aged 18-29 years in good health and CMV-seronegative. CDR3 amino acids: CASSPGLAGSDGQYF. The CDR3 DNA follows: TGTGCTAGCAGCCCAGGACTAGCGGGTAGCGATGGGCAGTACTTC.